Below are 5 T cell receptor beta chains sequenced from a single sample in a study of cytomegalovirus exposure and HLA in healthy donors. Researchers ran the PCR with 60 Vbeta and 13 Jbeta primers. The repertoire was sequenced with immunoSEQ multiplex PCR; TCRdb's copy has only in-frame clones and lacks some. The listing records some 70,000 clones. Sequencing input: PBMCs. The receptor set was obtained from a boy between 10 and 17 years old in good health and CMV-seronegative.

The rearrangement uses TRBV25-1 and TRBJ2-3; D possibly corresponds to TRBD2 (6 bases). The CDR3 has 14 amino acids. Trimming shortened V by 4 bases and J by 0 bases, and 8 bases separated the two germline ends. The germline V gene has CDR1 MGHDK and CDR2 SYGVNS. In nucleotides, the CDR3 is TGTGCCAGCAGTGGGGGGGTTAGCACAGATACGCAGTATTTT. This encodes CASSGGVSTDTQYF.

The chain employs TRBV13 and TRBJ1-1; D not certain. CDR3 length: 13 amino acids. V gave up 0 bases and J gave up 4 bases, with 6 bases separating them. Germline CDR1 PRHDT, CDR2 FYEKMQ (reference sequence). The CDR3 reads CASSLGEPTEAFF. CDR3 nucleotide sequence: TGTGCCAGCAGCTTAGGGGAGCCCACTGAAGCTTTCTTT.

The V and J genes are TRBV7-2 and TRBJ2-2, with TRBD2 identical over 7 bases. This CDR3 has 17 amino acids. V trimming: 5 bases; J trimming: 5 bases; junction bases outside the gene matches: 14. CDR1 SGHTA and CDR2 FQGNSA come from the germline V gene. CDR3 nucleotides: TGTGCCAGCAGCCCAGACTCTAGCGGAGGGAGGACCGGGGAGCTGTTTTTT. Its translation is CASSPDSSGGRTGELFF.

The J gene is TRBJ2-7, the V gene TRBV6-5; 11 nucleotides align to TRBD2. This CDR3 has 14 amino acids. J was trimmed by 9 bases and V by 2 bases; bases with no gene match: 6. Per germline, CDR1 MNHEY and CDR2 SVGAGI. The CDR3 nucleotides are TGTGCCAGCAGTTACACACTAGCGGGAGAGGTGCAGTACTTC. Amino acids: CASSYTLAGEVQYF.

The chain's CDR3 is CASSEPPTGGSSYEQYF. In nucleotides, the CDR3 is TGTGCCAGCAGCGAACCCCCCACTGGCGGGAGCTCCTACGAGCAGTACTTC. The rearrangement links TRBV2 to TRBJ2-7; 7 positions match TRBD2. Germline loops: CDR1 SNHLY, CDR2 FYNNEI. There are 17 residues in the CDR3. The trim removed 6 bases at V and 0 bases at J, leaving 14 bases unmatched.